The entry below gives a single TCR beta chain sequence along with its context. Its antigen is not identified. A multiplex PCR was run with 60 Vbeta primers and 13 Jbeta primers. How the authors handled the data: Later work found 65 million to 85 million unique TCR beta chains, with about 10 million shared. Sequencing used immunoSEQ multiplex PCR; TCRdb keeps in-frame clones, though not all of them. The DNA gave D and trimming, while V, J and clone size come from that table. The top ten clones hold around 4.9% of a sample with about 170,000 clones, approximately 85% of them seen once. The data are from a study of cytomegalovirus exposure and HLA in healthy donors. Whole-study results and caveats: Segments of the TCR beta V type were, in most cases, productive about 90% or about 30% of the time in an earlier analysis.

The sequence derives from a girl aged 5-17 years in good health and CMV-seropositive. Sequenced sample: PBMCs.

CDR3 sequence: CASSYSKLTDTQYF. CDR3 sequence (DNA): TGTGCCAGCAGTTACTCGAAGCTCACAGATACGCAGTATTTT. The chain has TRBV6-6 and TRBJ2-3; D uncertain. The V gene lost 0 bases and the J gene lost 2 bases, with 6 bases spanning the gap. Germline CDR1 is MNHNY and CDR2 is SVGAGI (reference sequence). CDR3 size: 14 residues.